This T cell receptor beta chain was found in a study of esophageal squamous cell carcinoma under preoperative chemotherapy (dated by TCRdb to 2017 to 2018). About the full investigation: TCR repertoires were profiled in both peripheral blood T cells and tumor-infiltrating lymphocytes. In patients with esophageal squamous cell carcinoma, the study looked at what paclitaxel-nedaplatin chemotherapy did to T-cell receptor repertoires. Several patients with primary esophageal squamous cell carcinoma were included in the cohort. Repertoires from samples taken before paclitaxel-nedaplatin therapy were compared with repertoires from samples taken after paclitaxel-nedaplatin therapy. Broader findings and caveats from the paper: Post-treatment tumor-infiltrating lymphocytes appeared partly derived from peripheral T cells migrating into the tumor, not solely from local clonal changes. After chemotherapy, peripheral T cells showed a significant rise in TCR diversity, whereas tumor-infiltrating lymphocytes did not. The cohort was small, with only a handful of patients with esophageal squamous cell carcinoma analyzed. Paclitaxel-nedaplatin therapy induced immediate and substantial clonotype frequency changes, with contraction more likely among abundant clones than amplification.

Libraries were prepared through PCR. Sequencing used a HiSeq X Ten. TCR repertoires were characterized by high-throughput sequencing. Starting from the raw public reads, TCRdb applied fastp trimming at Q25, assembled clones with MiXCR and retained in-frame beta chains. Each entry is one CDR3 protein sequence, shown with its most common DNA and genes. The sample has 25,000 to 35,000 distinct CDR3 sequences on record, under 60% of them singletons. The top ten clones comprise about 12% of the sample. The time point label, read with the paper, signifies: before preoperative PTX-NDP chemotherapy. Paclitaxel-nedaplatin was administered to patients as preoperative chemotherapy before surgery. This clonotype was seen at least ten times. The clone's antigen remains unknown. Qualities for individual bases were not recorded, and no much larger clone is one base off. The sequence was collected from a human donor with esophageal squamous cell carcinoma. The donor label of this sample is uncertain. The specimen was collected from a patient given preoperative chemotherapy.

The encoded CDR3 is CASSLGRGQRGYTF. Read as DNA, the sequence is TGTGCCAGCAGCTTGGGGCGGGGGCAACGTGGCTACACCTTC. The V and J segments used are TRBV7-2 and TRBJ1-2; D gene: possibly TRBD1, on 6 matching bases. According to the germline V gene, CDR1 reads SGHTA and CDR2 reads FQGNSA. Reading from cysteine to phenylalanine, the CDR3 counts 14 amino acids. Only CDR3 DNA is held: 42 bases, read in frame from base 1. V and J lose 3 bases and 7 bases, and a span of 15 bases separates them.